Here is one TCR beta chain with its context. This record belongs to a study of shared T cell receptors in the human thymus. This CDR3 is built from 15 residues. CDR1 is SGHTS, CDR2 YDEGEE, per germline. V was pared by 0 bases and J by 4 bases, with 2 bases of the junction left unmatched. Method: immunoSEQ multiplex PCR; TCRdb's copy keeps in-frame clones and lacks some. The sample records hundreds of thousands of clones, more than 75% being singletons. This sample also appeared in a second study, on human thymus T cells. That source notes: Resections that were taken during corrective heart surgery supplied the thymus tissue. Thymic and blood repertoires appeared to carry a bias in their V and J gene usage. The related literature has documented a marked overlap of thymic repertoires among unrelated individuals.

The origin of this receptor is a boy younger than two with a congenital heart defect. Specimen: thymocytes. The chain joins TRBV5-8 to TRBJ2-1; 9 nucleotides align to TRBD1. The CDR3 bases are TGTGCCAGCAGCTTGGCGGGACAGGGATACAATGAGCAGTTCTTC. Protein product: CASSLAGQGYNEQFF.